The clone carrying this TCR beta chain was counted between two and nine times. The target antigen is unknown. It was RNA transcripts that yielded the amplified TCR beta CDR3 regions. RT-PCR in the first round (using the HTBI primer set) targeted the TCR CDR3. TCRdb used MiXCR to reprocess the multiplex PCR reads, holding one entry per CDR3 protein. The sample contains a few hundred thousand distinct CDR3 sequences, approximately 14% of which appear only once. V was pared by 6 bases and J by 4 bases, with 7 bases between. CDR1 and CDR2 (germline): MNHEY, SMNVEV (reference sequence). The CDR3 extends over 13 amino acids. This entry belongs to a study of T cells in Graves' hyperthyroidism and ophthalmopathy. Overall study: Upon initial diagnosis and before any treatment, peripheral blood was collected. Regarding the study as a whole: The majority of expanded thyroid clonotypes above 0.001 also appeared in blood.

Recently diagnosed hyperthyroidism of less than 2 months' duration affected patients aged 18 to 65. Clinical symptoms, serum thyroxine, TRAb, thyroid ultrasound and orbital computed tomography informed diagnoses. The V gene is TRBV27, the J gene TRBJ1-6, with D maybe TRBD1 (5 bases). Sequenced material: blood. This receptor was identified in a woman under 40 with Graves' hyperthyroidism. The CDR3 protein is CASRTGYNSPLHF. CDR3 nucleotides: TGTGCCAGCAGAACAGGATATAATTCACCCCTCCACTTT.